This TCR beta chain was sequenced in a study of cytomegalovirus exposure and HLA in healthy donors. Both 60 Vbeta primers and 13 Jbeta primers went into the PCR. TCRdb's copy holds only in-frame clones and misses some; the assay was immunoSEQ multiplex PCR. The sample shows some 150,000 clones, around four fifths of them seen only once. The CDR3 covers 15 residues. The V gene lost 2 bases and the J gene lost 8 bases, with 13 bases spanning the gap. From germline, CDR1 is MNHEY and CDR2 SVGAGI. This clone was picked up one time. This chain uses TRBV6-5 with TRBJ1-6, with D unclear. This TCR was sampled from a man aged 40-55 years in good health and CMV-seronegative. What was sequenced was PBMCs. For the CDR3, the DNA is TGTGCCAGCAGTTACCGGGTTCTTCGGGATTCACCCCTCCACTTT. The encoded protein is CASSYRVLRDSPLHF.